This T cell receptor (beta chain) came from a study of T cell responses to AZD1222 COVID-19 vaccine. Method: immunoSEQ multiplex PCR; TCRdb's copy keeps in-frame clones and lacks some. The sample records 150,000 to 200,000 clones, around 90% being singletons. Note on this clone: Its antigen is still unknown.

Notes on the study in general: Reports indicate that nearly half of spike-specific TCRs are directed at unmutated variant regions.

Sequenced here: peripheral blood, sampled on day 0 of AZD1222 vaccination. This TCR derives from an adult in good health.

The CDR3: CASSPSRSSEQYF. The CDR3 bases are TGTGCCAGCAGCCCGAGCAGGTCATCCGAGCAGTACTTC. The chain is built from TRBV7-2 and TRBJ2-7; D gene uncertain. Germline V gene lookup returns CDR1 SGHTA and CDR2 FQGNSA. The length of the CDR3 is 13 residues. The V end was cut by 5 bases, the J end by 6 bases, with 14 bases between.